This T cell receptor beta chain stems from a study of T cell responses to AZD1222 COVID-19 vaccine. General study findings and limits: At baseline, just six AZD1222 recipients tested seropositive. Donors were mostly white British, more females; clonal diversity possibly underestimated. Reportedly, nearly half of unique spike TCRs recognized epitopes outside B.1.351/B.1.1.7 mutations. Only after the peak T cell response were repertoires sampled.

Germline trimming cut 6 bases from V and 8 bases from J; bases unmatched to any gene: 13. The CDR3 is 15 amino acids. Germline V gene sequence: CDR1 LNHDA, CDR2 SQIVND (reference sequence). This clone was detected once. Antigen specificity is unknown. The table came from immunoSEQ multiplex PCR; TCRdb's copy has only in-frame clones and leaves some out. Here the sample spans some 120,000 clones, approximately 85% being singletons. The TCR comes from an adult in good health. The sequenced sample was peripheral blood, obtained on day 0 of AZD1222 vaccination. J is TRBJ1-2 and V is TRBV19; TRBD1 agrees at 9 bases. The CDR3: CASSPGTGYPVGYTF. CDR3 DNA: TGTGCCAGTAGCCCAGGGACAGGGTACCCGGTCGGCTACACCTTC.